The T cell receptor (beta chain) described here comes from a study of CXCR3-negative and CXCR3-positive naive CD8 T cells. About this clonotype itself: Its antigen is still unknown.

5' RACE that incorporated UMI labels was used to prepare the TRB cDNA libraries. From its re-call of the 5' RACE reads, TCRdb lists each CDR3 protein once, without DNA. Recorded here are fewer than 90,000 distinct CDR3 sequences; the top ten clones represent 1.5% to 2%. Study outcomes and limitations: Naive cells, whether CXCR3-negative or CXCR3-positive, had similar TRBV-TRBJ usage, while memory cells differed.

The CDR3 is made up of 14 amino acids. CDR1 is MNHNY and CDR2 is SVGAGI in the germline V gene (reference sequence). Sequencing used naive CXCR3- CD8+ T cells from blood. Subset: CD45RO-CCR7+CD27+CD95- naive CD8+ T cells lacking CXCR3 (TNR3-). The source of this sequence is a human donor in good health. Some clones in this sample may be carry-over from other donors' samples. V gene TRBV6-6 combines with J gene TRBJ2-6. The CDR3 sequence is CASSPRSGANVLTF.